The 27 T cell receptor beta chains presented below share a single source sample, sequenced in a study of CD4 T cells in relation to SARS-CoV-2 and coronaviruses. Before the COVID-19 pandemic, during about 2010-2018, CD4+ T cells were taken from unexposed donors. CD4+ T cells were isolated from the cells after around 11 days of culture. The repertoire was sequenced with immunoSEQ multiplex PCR; TCRdb's copy has only in-frame clones and lacks some. The data show around 25,000 clones, 76% seen once. No antigen has been identified for these receptors. Sequences were obtained from CD4+ T cells from PBMCs, cultured in vitro. Source of these receptors: a human donor in good health.

The rearrangement uses TRBV29-1 and TRBJ1-6, with TRBD1 matching over 10 bases. V gave up 6 bases and J gave up 9 bases; unmatched junction bases: 5. Germline CDR1 and CDR2: SQVTM and ANQGSEA. CDR3 length equals 13 residues. For the CDR3, the DNA is TGCAGCGTCGGACAGGGGGACGGTTCACCCCTCCACTTT. It encodes CSVGQGDGSPLHF.

Comment on this clone: One end of the junction does not line up with germline, which may come from a read error. The chain is built from TRBV6-1 and TRBJ2-7; 10 bases are a match to TRBD2. Germline V lookup: CDR1 MNHNS, CDR2 SASEGT. The CDR3 spans 14 residues. The CDR3 spells CASSKAGGPYEQYF. In DNA form, the CDR3 reads TGTGCCAGCAGTAAAGCGGGAGGGCCGTACGAGCAGTACTTC.

This clone has just a few counts. The chain has TRBV6-6 and TRBJ1-5; TRBD1 is a possible D gene (6 bases). This CDR3 is built from 14 residues. Trimming removed 5 bases from V and 2 bases from J, with 10 bases in between. Germline V gives CDR1 MNHNY, CDR2 SVGAGI (reference sequence). The CDR3 coding sequence is TGTGCCAGCAGTCAACAGGGTGGCAATCAGCCCCAGCATTTT. Protein product: CASSQQGGNQPQHF.

This clone was counted only a few times. The chain combines TRBV5-6 with TRBJ1-2, with D maybe TRBD1 (6 bases). Trimming removed 1 base from V and 8 bases from J, with 15 bases in between. The CDR3 covers 14 residues. CDR1 SGHDT and CDR2 YYEEEE come from the germline V gene. CDR3 region: CASSLRQAALGYTF. The DNA for the CDR3 is TGTGCCAGCAGCTTGAGACAGGCGGCCCTAGGCTACACCTTC.

The chain carries TRBV3-1 (or the pseudogene TRBV3-2) and TRBJ1-1; D is unclear. V was trimmed by 5 bases and J by 5 bases, leaving 15 bases between them. Germline V gene data show CDR1 as LGHDT and CDR2 as YNNKEL (reference sequence). The CDR3 sequence is 14 residues long. CDR3 amino acids: CASSESEYWTEAFF. CDR3 DNA sequence: TGTGCCAGCAGCGAGAGTGAGTACTGGACTGAAGCTTTCTTT.

The chain uses TRBV12-3 or TRBV12-4 and TRBJ1-3; D remains unclear. This CDR3 comprises 13 residues. Trimming pared 6 bases from V and 0 bases from J, leaving 6 bases between. CDR3: CASRMTSGNTIYF. CDR3 coding DNA: TGTGCCAGCAGGATGACCTCTGGAAACACCATATATTTT.

The chain links TRBV6-5 to TRBJ2-5, with D possibly being TRBD2 (6 bases). Trimming stripped 10 bases from V and 4 bases from J, with 16 bases between. CDR1 is MNHEY and CDR2 is SVGAGI in the germline V gene. The CDR3 consists of 13 residues. This CDR3 is CATHPGLPETQYF. CDR3 nucleotide sequence: TGTGCCACTCATCCGGGACTCCCAGAGACCCAGTACTTC.

The chain has TRBV5-1 and TRBJ1-5; TRBD1 aligns across 10 bases. The germline V gene encodes CDR1 SGHRS and CDR2 YFSETQ. The CDR3 consists of 14 residues. With 4 bases clipped from V and 6 bases from J, the junction kept 4 bases outside the gene matches. This CDR3 reads CASSPGQGGQPQHF. The CDR3 DNA follows: TGCGCCAGCAGCCCCGGACAGGGGGGTCAGCCCCAGCATTTT.

The gene calls are TRBV4-1 and TRBJ2-2, with D hard to call. The CDR3 has 15 amino acids. Germline CDR1 MGHRA, CDR2 YSYEKL. V was cut by 0 bases and J by 7 bases, with 12 bases left in between. CDR3 bases: TGCGCCAGCAGCCAAGATCAGTCGTGGGGCGGGGAGCTGTTTTTT. As protein: CASSQDQSWGGELFF.

The chain joins TRBV5-1 to TRBJ2-7, with D unresolved. Trimming pared 0 bases from V and 6 bases from J, leaving 4 bases between. The CDR3 spans 11 residues. CDR1 and CDR2 (germline): SGHRS, YFSETQ. The CDR3 spells CASSLEGEQYF. CDR3 coding DNA: TGCGCCAGCAGCTTGGAGGGCGAGCAGTACTTC.

The V call is TRBV2, the J call TRBJ2-2; a possible D gene is TRBD1 (5 bases). This CDR3 is 15 amino acids long. The V end lost 8 bases, the J end lost 0 bases, and 13 bases lay between the germline ends. Germline V gives CDR1 SNHLY, CDR2 FYNNEI. CDR3 region: CASLPGSSNTGELFF. The CDR3 region has the DNA TGTGCCAGCTTACCAGGGTCCTCGAACACCGGGGAGCTGTTTTTT.

V is TRBV30 and J is TRBJ1-5; tentatively, D is TRBD1 (5 bases). Per the germline V gene, CDR1 is GTSNPN and CDR2 is SVGIG (reference sequence). Trimming took off 2 bases at V and 3 bases at J, with 8 bases between the two ends. The CDR3 length is 13 residues. The CDR3 DNA follows: TGTGCCTGGAGTAGGGGACCCAATCAGCCCCAGCATTTT. It specifies CAWSRGPNQPQHF.

The V gene is TRBV7-2, the J gene TRBJ2-6; D remains ambiguous. In germline, CDR1 is SGHTA, CDR2 FQGNSA. The CDR3 has 17 residues. Trimming took 5 bases from V and 3 from J, leaving 17 bases between them. The CDR3 coding sequence is TGTGCCAGCAGCCGTTCCTCTTCGCCCGGTGGGGCCAACGTCCTGACTTTC. Its translation is CASSRSSSPGGANVLTF.

The J gene is TRBJ1-2, the V gene TRBV29-1; weak D call: TRBD1 (6 bases). CDR3 length: 12 amino acids. V shed 2 bases and J shed 6 bases, with 10 bases lying between them. Germline CDR1 is SQVTM and CDR2 is ANQGSEA. CDR3 DNA sequence: TGCAGCGTTGAAAGACAGGTTGATGGCTACACCTTC. Its protein is CSVERQVDGYTF.

This chain links TRBV5-8 with TRBJ1-2; the D is unclear. CDR3 length equals 14 residues. CDR1 and CDR2 from the germline V gene are SGHTS and YDEGEE. Trimming removed 1 base from V and 6 bases from J, with 13 bases in between. For the CDR3, the DNA is TGTGCCAGCAGCTTGTTTCGGTCGTTGGATGGCTACACCTTC. Translated: CASSLFRSLDGYTF. The full variable domain, completed using reference TRBV5-8 and TRBJ1-2, is EAGVTQSPTHLIKTRGQQATLRCSPISGHTSVYWYQQALGLGLQFLLWYDEGEERNRGNFPPRFSGRQFPNYSSELNVNALELEDSALYLCASSLFRSLDGYTFGSGTRLTVV.

The count of this clone is one. The rearrangement uses TRBV19 and TRBJ2-1; TRBD2 is a possible D gene (6 bases). The V gene lost 7 bases and the J gene lost 8 bases, with 24 bases spanning the gap. CDR3 size: 16 residues. Germline values: CDR1 LNHDA, CDR2 SQIVND (reference sequence). The CDR3 DNA reads TGTGCCAGTACGCGGCGGGAAGGGCGACAAGTCCATGAGCAGTTCTTC. Its protein is CASTRREGRQVHEQFF.

The chain is built from TRBV5-1 and TRBJ2-1; 7 bases agree with TRBD2. The ends lost 0 bases at V and 0 bases at J; junction bases unmatched: 6. CDR1 and CDR2 (germline): SGHRS, YFSETQ. The CDR3 has 17 residues. CDR3 region: CASSLGFGTTSYNEQFF. The CDR3 nucleotides read TGCGCCAGCAGCTTGGGGTTCGGGACTACCTCCTACAATGAGCAGTTCTTC.

CDR3 sequence reads: CASSFDGYRTYNEQFF. DNA of the CDR3: TGTGCCAGCAGCTTCGACGGCTACCGGACTTACAATGAGCAGTTCTTC. This rearrangement joins TRBV7-2 to TRBJ2-1; possibly TRBD2 for D (5 bases). Germline lookup yields CDR1 SGHTA and CDR2 FQGNSA. Trimming took off 3 bases at V and 4 bases at J, with 16 bases between the two ends. CDR3 length equals 16 residues.

The chain has TRBV3-1 (or the pseudogene TRBV3-2) and TRBJ2-1; D unresolved. The length of the CDR3 is 13 residues. CDR1 and CDR2 from the germline V gene are LGHDT and YNNKEL (reference sequence). V was cut by 1 base and J by 7 bases, with 8 bases left in between. The chain's CDR3 is CASSQGWQNEQFF. CDR3 bases: TGTGCCAGCAGCCAAGGTTGGCAGAATGAGCAGTTCTTC.

Only one count was recorded for this clone. The gene calls are TRBV3-1 (or the pseudogene TRBV3-2) and TRBJ1-5; D unclear. The CDR3 is 12 residues long. Germline V gene sequence: CDR1 LGHDT, CDR2 YNNKEL (reference sequence). V lost 1 base, J lost 7 bases, and 5 bases lay in between. The CDR3 coding sequence is TGTGCCAGCAGCCAAGGTCGACAGCCCCAGCATTTT. Protein sequence: CASSQGRQPQHF.

This clone appeared once. This sequence joins TRBV9 and TRBJ1-6, with 8 bases fitting TRBD1. V shed 0 bases, J shed 7 bases, and the junction held 3 bases outside the gene matches. The CDR3 runs to 15 residues. Per the germline V gene, CDR1 is SGDLS and CDR2 is YYNGEE. The DNA for the CDR3 is TGTGCCAGCAGCGTAGAAGCAGGGGGCAATTCACCCCTCCACTTT. Translation: CASSVEAGGNSPLHF.

J is TRBJ2-7 and V is TRBV5-1; D tentatively fits TRBD1 or TRBD2 (5 bases each). Per the germline V gene, CDR1 is SGHRS and CDR2 is YFSETQ. CDR3 length equals 15 residues. V dropped 2 bases and J dropped 7 bases, with 19 bases sitting between them. This CDR3 is CASSLRTGTGGEQYF. For the CDR3, the DNA is TGCGCCAGCAGCTTAAGAACCGGGACCGGAGGAGAGCAGTACTTC.

This clone was detected only once. J is TRBJ1-2 and V is TRBV10-3; D gene ambiguous. The V end was cut by 4 bases, the J end by 8 bases, with 23 bases between. The germline gives CDR1 ENHRY, CDR2 SYGVKD. The CDR3 has 16 residues. The CDR3 DNA reads TGTGCCATCAGTGTGTTTCCGAACAGCCAGGCAAAGGGCTACACCTTC. Its protein is CAISVFPNSQAKGYTF.

V gene TRBV2 combines with J gene TRBJ1-4; possible D gene TRBD1, 5 bases. V was pared by 4 bases and J by 3 bases, with 12 bases between. The germline V gene has CDR1 SNHLY and CDR2 FYNNEI. CDR3 size: 15 residues. The CDR3 nucleotides read TGTGCCAGCAGTGTCCAGGGTGTAGCTAATGAAAAACTGTTTTTT. This sequence encodes CASSVQGVANEKLFF.

This clone was detected only once. The chain links TRBV10-1 to TRBJ1-1; no reliable D call. The CDR3 runs 12 residues. Trimming removed 3 bases from V and 1 base from J, with 3 bases in between. Germline lookup yields CDR1 WNHNN and CDR2 SYGVQD (reference sequence). CDR3 region: CASSDQNTEAFF. CDR3 DNA: TGCGCCAGCAGTGACCAGAACACTGAAGCTTTCTTT.

The chain couples TRBV5-1 to TRBJ2-7, with TRBD2 matching 13 bases. J was trimmed by 3 bases and V by 4 bases; bases with no gene match: 7. From germline, CDR1 is SGHRS and CDR2 YFSETQ. CDR3 length equals 16 residues. The CDR3, as DNA: TGCGCCAGCAGCCCCGGACTAGCGGGAGTCTTCTACGAGCAGTACTTC. Its protein is CASSPGLAGVFYEQYF.

This chain connects TRBV19 to TRBJ1-2, with D perhaps TRBD1 (6 bases). The germline V and J ends were trimmed by 7 bases and 4 bases, with 16 bases remaining between them. There are 14 residues in the CDR3. CDR1 and CDR2 from the germline V gene are LNHDA and SQIVND (reference sequence). The CDR3 nucleotides are TGTGCCAGTACCCTGTGGGGGGGCGGCTATGGCTACACCTTC. It specifies CASTLWGGGYGYTF.